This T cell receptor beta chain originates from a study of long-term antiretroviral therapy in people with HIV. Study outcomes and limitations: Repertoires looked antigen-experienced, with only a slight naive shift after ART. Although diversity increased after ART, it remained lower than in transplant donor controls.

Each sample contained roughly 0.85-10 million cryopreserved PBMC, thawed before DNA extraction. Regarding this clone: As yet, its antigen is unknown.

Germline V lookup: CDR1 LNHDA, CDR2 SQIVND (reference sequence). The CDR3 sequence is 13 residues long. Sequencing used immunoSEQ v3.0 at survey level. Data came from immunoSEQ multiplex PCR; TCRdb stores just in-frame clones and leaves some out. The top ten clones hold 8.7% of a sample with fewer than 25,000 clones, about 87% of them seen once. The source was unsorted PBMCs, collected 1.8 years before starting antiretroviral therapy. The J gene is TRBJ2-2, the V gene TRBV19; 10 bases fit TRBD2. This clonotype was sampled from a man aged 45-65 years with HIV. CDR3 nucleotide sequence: TGTGCACTAGCGGGAACGAACACCGGGGAGCTGTTTTTT. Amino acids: CALAGTNTGELFF.